What follows describes a single T cell receptor beta chain. On cycle 4 day 1 and cycle 7 day 1, as well as at baseline, blood was sampled. These data are taken from a study of OX40 agonist ivuxolimab in advanced cancers. Clones were read by immunoSEQ multiplex PCR, and TCRdb kept only the in-frame ones, dropping some. Of approximately 84,000 clones listed, around 94% are singletons. Trimming took 1 base from V and 4 from J, leaving 13 bases between them. Germline CDR1 SGHTA, CDR2 FQGNSA. The CDR3 extends over 15 amino acids. The chain joins TRBV7-2 to TRBJ1-2; D perhaps matches TRBD1 (5 bases). The receptor was derived from an adult with an advanced solid tumor such as melanoma, head and neck, liver or kidney cancer. Specimen: CD4+ or CD8+ T cells sorted from blood, collected in a trial of the OX40 agonist ivuxolimab. The CDR3 region has the DNA TGTGCCAGCAGCTTAGTGGACACAGTGAGCTATGGCTACACCTTC. Its protein product is CASSLVDTVSYGYTF.